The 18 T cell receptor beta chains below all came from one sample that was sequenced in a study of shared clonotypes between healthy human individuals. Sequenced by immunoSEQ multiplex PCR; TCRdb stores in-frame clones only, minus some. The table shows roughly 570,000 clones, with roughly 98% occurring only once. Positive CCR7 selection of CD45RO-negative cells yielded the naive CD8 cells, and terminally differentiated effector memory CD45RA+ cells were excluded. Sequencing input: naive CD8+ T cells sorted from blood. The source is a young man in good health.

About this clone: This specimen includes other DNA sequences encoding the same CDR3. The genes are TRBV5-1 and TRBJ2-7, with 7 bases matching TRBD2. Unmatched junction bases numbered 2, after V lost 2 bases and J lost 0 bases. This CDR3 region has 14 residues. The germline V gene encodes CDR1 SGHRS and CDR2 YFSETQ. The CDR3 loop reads CASSLAGSSYEQYF. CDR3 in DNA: TGCGCCAGCAGCTTAGCGGGAAGCTCCTACGAGCAGTACTTC.

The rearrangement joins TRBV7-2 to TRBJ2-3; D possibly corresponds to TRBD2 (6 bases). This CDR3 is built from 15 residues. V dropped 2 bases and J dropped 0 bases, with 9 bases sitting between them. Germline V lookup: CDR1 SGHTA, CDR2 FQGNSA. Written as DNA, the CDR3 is TGTGCCAGCAGCTTATCTAGCGATAGCACAGATACGCAGTATTTT. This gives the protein CASSLSSDSTDTQYF.

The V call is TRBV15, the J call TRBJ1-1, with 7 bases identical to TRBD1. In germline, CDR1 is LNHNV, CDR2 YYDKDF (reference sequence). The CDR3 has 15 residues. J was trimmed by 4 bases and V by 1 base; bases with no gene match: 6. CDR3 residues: CATSRGRAGGTEAFF. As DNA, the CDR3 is TGTGCCACCAGCAGAGGCCGGGCAGGGGGCACTGAAGCTTTCTTT.

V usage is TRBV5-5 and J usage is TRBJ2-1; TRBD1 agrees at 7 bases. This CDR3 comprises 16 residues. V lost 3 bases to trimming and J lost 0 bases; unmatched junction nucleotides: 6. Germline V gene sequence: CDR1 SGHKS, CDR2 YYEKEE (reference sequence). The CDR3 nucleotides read TGTGCCAGCAGCTCAACACCAGGGGGCTCCTACAATGAGCAGTTCTTC. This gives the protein CASSSTPGGSYNEQFF.

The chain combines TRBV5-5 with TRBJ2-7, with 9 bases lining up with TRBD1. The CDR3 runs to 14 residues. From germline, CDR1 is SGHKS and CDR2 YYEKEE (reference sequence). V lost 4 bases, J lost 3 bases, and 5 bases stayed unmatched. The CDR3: CASSEGTGIYEQYF. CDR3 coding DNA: TGTGCCAGCAGCGAAGGGACAGGGATCTACGAGCAGTACTTC.

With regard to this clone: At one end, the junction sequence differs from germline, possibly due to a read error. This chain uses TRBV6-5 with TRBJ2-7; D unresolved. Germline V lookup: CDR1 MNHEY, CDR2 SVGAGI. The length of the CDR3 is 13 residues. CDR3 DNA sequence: TGTGCCAGCAGTTACGGGTTCTCCAACGAGCAGTACTTC. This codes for CASSYGFSNEQYF.

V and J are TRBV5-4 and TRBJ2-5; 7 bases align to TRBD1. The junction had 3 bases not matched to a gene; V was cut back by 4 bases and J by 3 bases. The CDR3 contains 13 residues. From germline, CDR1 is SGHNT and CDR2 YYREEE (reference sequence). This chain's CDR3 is CASSLGQEETQYF. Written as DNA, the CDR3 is TGTGCCAGCAGCCTCGGACAGGAAGAGACCCAGTACTTC.

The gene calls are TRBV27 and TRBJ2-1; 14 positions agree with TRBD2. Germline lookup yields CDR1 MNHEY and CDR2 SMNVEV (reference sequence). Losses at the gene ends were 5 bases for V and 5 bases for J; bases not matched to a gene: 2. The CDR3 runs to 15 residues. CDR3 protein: CASSPTSGGDNEQFF. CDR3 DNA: TGTGCCAGCAGTCCGACTAGCGGGGGGGACAATGAGCAGTTCTTC.

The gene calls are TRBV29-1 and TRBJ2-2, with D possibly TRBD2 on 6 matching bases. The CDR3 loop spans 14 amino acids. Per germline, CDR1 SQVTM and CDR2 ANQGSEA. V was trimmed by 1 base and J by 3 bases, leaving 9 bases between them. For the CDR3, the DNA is TGCAGCGTTGAAGCGGGAGATGACACCGGGGAGCTGTTTTTT. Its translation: CSVEAGDDTGELFF.

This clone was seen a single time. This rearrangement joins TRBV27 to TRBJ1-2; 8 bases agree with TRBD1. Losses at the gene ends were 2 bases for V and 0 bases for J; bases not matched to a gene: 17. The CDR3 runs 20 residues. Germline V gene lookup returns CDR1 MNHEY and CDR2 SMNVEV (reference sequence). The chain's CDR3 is CASSLRRTGTEWEANYGYTF. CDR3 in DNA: TGTGCCAGCAGTTTACGGCGGACAGGGACAGAGTGGGAGGCTAACTATGGCTACACCTTC.

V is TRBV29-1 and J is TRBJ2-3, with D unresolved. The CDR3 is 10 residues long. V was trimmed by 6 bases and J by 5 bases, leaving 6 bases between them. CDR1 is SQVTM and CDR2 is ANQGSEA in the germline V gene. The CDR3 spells CSVSRDTQYF. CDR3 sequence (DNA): TGCAGCGTATCGAGAGATACGCAGTATTTT.

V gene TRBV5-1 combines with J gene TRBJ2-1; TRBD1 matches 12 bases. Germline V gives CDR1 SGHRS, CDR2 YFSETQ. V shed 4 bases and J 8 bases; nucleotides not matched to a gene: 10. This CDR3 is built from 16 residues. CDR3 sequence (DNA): TGCGCCAGCAGCACCGGGACAGGGGGCACCTGGGATGAGCAGTTCTTC. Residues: CASSTGTGGTWDEQFF.

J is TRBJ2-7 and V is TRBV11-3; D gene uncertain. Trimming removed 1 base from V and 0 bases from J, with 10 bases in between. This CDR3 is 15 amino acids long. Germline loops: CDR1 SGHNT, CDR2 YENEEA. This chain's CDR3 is CASSLVSGSSYEQYF. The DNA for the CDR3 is TGTGCCAGCAGCTTAGTGTCGGGTTCCTCCTACGAGCAGTACTTC. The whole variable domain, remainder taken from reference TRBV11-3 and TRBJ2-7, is EAGVVQSPRYKIIEKKQPVAFWCNPISGHNTLYWYLQNLGQGPELLIRYENEEAVDDSQLPKDRFSAERLKGVDSTLKIQPAELGDSAVYLCASSLVSGSSYEQYFGPGTRLTVT.

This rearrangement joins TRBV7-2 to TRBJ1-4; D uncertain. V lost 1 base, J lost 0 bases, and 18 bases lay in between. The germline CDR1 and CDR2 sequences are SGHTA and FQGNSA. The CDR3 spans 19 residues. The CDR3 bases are TGTGCCAGCAGCTTAGACCCGTGGGATGTCAGAGCAACTAATGAAAAACTGTTTTTT. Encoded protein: CASSLDPWDVRATNEKLFF.

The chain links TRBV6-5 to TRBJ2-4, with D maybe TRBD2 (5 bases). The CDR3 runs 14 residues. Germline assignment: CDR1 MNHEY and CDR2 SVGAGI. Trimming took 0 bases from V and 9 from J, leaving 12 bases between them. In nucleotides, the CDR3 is TGTGCCAGCAGTTACTCTCCGACGAGCGGCATTCAGTACTTC. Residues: CASSYSPTSGIQYF.

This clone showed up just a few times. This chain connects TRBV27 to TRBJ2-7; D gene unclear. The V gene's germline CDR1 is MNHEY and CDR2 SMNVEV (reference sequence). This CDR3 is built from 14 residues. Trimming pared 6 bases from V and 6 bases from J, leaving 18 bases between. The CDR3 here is CASSSAGQMREQYF. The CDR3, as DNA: TGTGCCAGCAGCTCGGCCGGCCAAATGCGCGAGCAGTACTTC.

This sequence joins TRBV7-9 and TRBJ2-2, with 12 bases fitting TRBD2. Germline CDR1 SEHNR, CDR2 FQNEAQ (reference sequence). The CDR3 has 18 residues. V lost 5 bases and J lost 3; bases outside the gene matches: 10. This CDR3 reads CASSDSPRLAGDTGELFF. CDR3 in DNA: TGTGCCAGCAGCGACAGCCCTCGACTAGCGGGAGACACCGGGGAGCTGTTTTTT.

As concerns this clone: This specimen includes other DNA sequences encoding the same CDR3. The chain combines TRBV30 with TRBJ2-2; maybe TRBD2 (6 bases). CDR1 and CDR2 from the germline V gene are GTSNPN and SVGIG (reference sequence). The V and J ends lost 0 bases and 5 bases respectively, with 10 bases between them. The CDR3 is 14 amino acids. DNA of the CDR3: TGTGCCTGGAGTGTAACTAGCAGTACCGGGGAGCTGTTTTTT. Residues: CAWSVTSSTGELFF. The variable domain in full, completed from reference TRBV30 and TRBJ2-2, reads SQTIHQWPATLVQPVGSPLSLECTVEGTSNPNLYWYRQAAGRGLQLLFYSVGIGQISSEVPQNLSASRPQDRQFILSSKKLLLSDSGFYLCAWSVTSSTGELFFGEGSRLTVL.